This TCR beta chain was identified in a study of shared clonotypes between healthy human individuals. Looking at the study overall: Used for every donor were three CD4 naive, three CD4 memory, two CD8 naive and one CD8 memory plate. Points from the study as a whole: Rarefaction indicated that sorted-subset sequencing remained incomplete although depth was large. Sequencing depth was expected to affect clonotype sharing among donors. Clonotype sharing across a handful of donors was observed for around 4.8% of naive CD4 clonotypes.

The naive CD8 fraction comprised CD45RO-negative cells positively selected for CCR7 and excluded terminally differentiated effector memory CD45RA+ cells. A note on this clone: The antigen remains unidentified.

Clones were read by immunoSEQ multiplex PCR, and TCRdb kept only the in-frame ones, dropping some. The sample records around 2,000,000 clones, under 95% being singletons. Trimming pared 8 bases from V and 0 bases from J, leaving 11 bases between. This CDR3 is 13 amino acids long. Per germline, CDR1 LNHDA and CDR2 SQIVND (reference sequence). This clonotype was obtained from a man aged 18 to 29 in good health. Some clones in this sample may be carry-over from other donors' samples. The sample was naive CD8+ T cells from PBMCs. This sequence joins TRBV19 and TRBJ2-7, with a weak D call TRBD2 (5 bases). Written as DNA, the CDR3 is TGTGCCAGTGGGCCGGGAAACTCCTACGAGCAGTACTTC. The encoded protein is CASGPGNSYEQYF.